The next 6 T cell receptor beta chains were all read from a single sample in a study of blood T cell repertoires in COVID-19. TCRdb keeps only in-frame clones here, not all; method: immunoSEQ multiplex PCR. There are 100,000 or so clones in the sample; approximately 80% occur only once, and more than 20% lies in the top ten. Sequencing input: peripheral blood. The receptor source for this set is a man between 65 and 79 years old with active or convalescent COVID-19.

The J gene is TRBJ2-7, the V gene TRBV14; D is possibly TRBD1 (5 bases). CDR1 and CDR2 from the germline V gene are SGHDN and FVKESK. V was clipped by 1 base and J by 3 bases, with 10 bases between them. CDR3 length equals 14 residues. Here the CDR3 DNA reads TGTGCCAGCAGCCAAGCTCCAGGGAACTACGAGCAGTACTTC. It specifies CASSQAPGNYEQYF.

The CDR3 protein is CATQGFGQPQHF. The CDR3 DNA sequence: TGTGCCACACAGGGGTTTGGTCAGCCCCAGCATTTT. V is TRBV19 and J is TRBJ1-5, with TRBD1 matching 7 bases. CDR1 is LNHDA, CDR2 SQIVND, per germline (reference sequence). CDR3 length: 12 amino acids. Losses at the gene ends were 10 bases for V and 6 bases for J; bases not matched to a gene: 6.

The V and J genes are TRBV28 and TRBJ1-4; D ambiguous. V gave up 4 bases and J gave up 8 bases, with 14 bases separating them. The CDR3 has 14 amino acids. The germline V gene encodes CDR1 MDHEN and CDR2 SYDVKM. CDR3 in DNA: TGTGCCAGCAGTTCCAACAGTTTCGGAGAAAAACTGTTTTTT. Its translation is CASSSNSFGEKLFF.

V and J are TRBV6-5 and TRBJ2-7, with D possibly being TRBD1 (5 bases). CDR1 and CDR2 (germline): MNHEY, SVGAGI. V gave up 6 bases and J gave up 0 bases, with 12 bases separating them. The CDR3 extends over 14 amino acids. In DNA, the CDR3 is TGTGCCAGCAGACTCACAGGATTCTCCTACGAGCAGTACTTC. Protein sequence: CASRLTGFSYEQYF.

The gene calls are TRBV5-1 and TRBJ1-4; 9 bases agree with TRBD1. The germline CDR1 and CDR2 sequences are SGHRS and YFSETQ. V was pared by 4 bases and J by 7 bases, with 8 bases of the junction left unmatched. The CDR3 totals 15 residues. DNA of the CDR3: TGCGCCAGCAGCCCGACAGGGGGGAGTAGTGAAAAACTGTTTTTT. Translated, it gives CASSPTGGSSEKLFF.

The chain is built from TRBV10-3 and TRBJ2-3; D possibly corresponds to TRBD1 (5 bases). This CDR3 has 15 amino acids. The germline CDR1 and CDR2 sequences are ENHRY and SYGVKD. Trimming pared 1 base from V and 2 bases from J, leaving 10 bases between. The CDR3, as DNA: TGTGCCATCAGTGAGTATCAGGGTTACACAGATACGCAGTATTTT. Protein product: CAISEYQGYTDTQYF.